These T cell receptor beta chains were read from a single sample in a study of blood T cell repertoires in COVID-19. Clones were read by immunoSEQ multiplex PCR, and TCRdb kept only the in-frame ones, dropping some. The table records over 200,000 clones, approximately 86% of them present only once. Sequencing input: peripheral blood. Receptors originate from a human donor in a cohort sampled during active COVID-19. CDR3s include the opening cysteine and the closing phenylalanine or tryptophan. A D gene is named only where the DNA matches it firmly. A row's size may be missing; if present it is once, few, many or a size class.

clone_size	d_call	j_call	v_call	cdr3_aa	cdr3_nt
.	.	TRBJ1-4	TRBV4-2	CASSQDGTELNEKLFF	TGTGCCAGCAGCCAAGATGGAACGGAGCTAAATGAAAAACTGTTTTTT
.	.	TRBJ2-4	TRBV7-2	CASSPQGAKNIQYF	TGTGCCAGCAGCCCTCAGGGAGCCAAAAACATTCAGTACTTC
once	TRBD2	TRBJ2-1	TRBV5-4	CASSLVVAGGGHEQFF	TGTGCCAGCAGCTTGGTGGTAGCGGGAGGAGGTCATGAGCAGTTCTTC
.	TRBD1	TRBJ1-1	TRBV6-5	CASTPTLTGGPAFF	TGTGCCAGCACCCCGACCTTGACAGGGGGCCCAGCTTTCTTT
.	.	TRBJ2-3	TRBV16	CASSQLQVTDTQYF	TGTGCCAGCAGCCAATTACAGGTCACAGATACGCAGTATTTT
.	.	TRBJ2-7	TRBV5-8	CASSLRQSYEQYF	TGTGCCAGCAGCTTGAGACAAAGCTACGAGCAGTACTTC
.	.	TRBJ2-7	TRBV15	CATSVSGIYEQYF	TGTGCCACCAGCGTTTCAGGGATCTACGAGCAGTACTTC
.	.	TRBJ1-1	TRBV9	CASSSRGGVTEAFF	TGTGCCAGCAGCTCCCGCGGAGGGGTCACTGAAGCTTTCTTT
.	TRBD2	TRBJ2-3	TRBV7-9	CASSPGLAALTDTQYF	TGTGCCAGCAGCCCAGGACTAGCGGCCCTCACAGATACGCAGTATTTT
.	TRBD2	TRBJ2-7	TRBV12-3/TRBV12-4	CASRRGGGYEQYF	TGTGCCAGCCGACGGGGCGGGGGCTACGAGCAGTACTTC
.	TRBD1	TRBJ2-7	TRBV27	CATSSPGTGVSEQYF	TGTGCCACGTCCTCTCCCGGGACAGGGGTTTCCGAGCAGTACTTC
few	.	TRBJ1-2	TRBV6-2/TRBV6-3	CASSRQKIGGYTF	TGTGCCAGCAGTCGACAGAAGATAGGAGGCTACACCTTC
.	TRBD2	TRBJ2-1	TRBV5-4	CASSEVAGVNEQFF	TGTGCCAGCAGCGAGGTAGCGGGAGTCAATGAGCAGTTCTTC
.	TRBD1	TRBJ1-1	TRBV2	CASSRDRGLEAFF	TGTGCCAGCAGCCGGGACAGGGGGTTGGAAGCTTTCTTT
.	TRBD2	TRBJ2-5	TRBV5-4	CASSVGLAEQETQYF	TGTGCCAGCAGCGTGGGACTAGCGGAACAAGAGACCCAGTACTTC
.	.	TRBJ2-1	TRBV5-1	CASSWDGTLNNEQFF	TGCGCCAGCAGCTGGGACGGGACTCTGAACAATGAGCAGTTCTTC
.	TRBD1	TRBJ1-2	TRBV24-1	CATRGQGTYGYTF	TGTGCCACCAGGGGACAGGGTACCTATGGCTACACCTTC